This entry describes one T cell receptor (beta chain). Its specificity is unknown. V trimming: 4 bases; J trimming: 4 bases; junction bases outside the gene matches: 6. CDR1 and CDR2 (germline): SGHRS, YFSETQ. The CDR3 runs to 16 residues. Using its own MiXCR run on the 5' RACE reads, TCRdb lists one record per CDR3 protein. The sample contains some 600,000 distinct CDR3 sequences, 15% to 20% of which appear only once. This specimen comes from a study of T-cell memory formation after mild COVID-19. General study points: Day 15 to 85 contractors were CD4/CD8 balanced; later expanders leaned CD4+. A second wave of clones peaked on day 37, and their SARS-CoV-2 specificity went unconfirmed.

The TCR was taken from an adult woman who had mild COVID-19 (a few samples of this study predate the infection). Cell type and time point are not known. Sequencing was performed on PBMCs or a T cell subset sorted from them (not recorded which). The V call is TRBV5-1, the J call TRBJ2-1, with 12 bases identical to TRBD2. CDR3 loop: CASSPMTSGGYNEQFF. DNA for the CDR3: TGCGCCAGCAGCCCGATGACTAGCGGGGGATACAATGAGCAGTTCTTC.